A single sample is the source of the 11 T cell receptor beta chains below, sequenced in a study of blood T cell repertoires in COVID-19. Repertoires were generated with immunoSEQ multiplex PCR, while TCRdb's copy carries only in-frame clones and drops some. The sample lists 200,000 to 250,000 clones, approximately 86% seen once, with over 3% in the top ten. Sequenced input: peripheral blood. These receptor sequences come from a woman in her twenties or thirties who had recovered from COVID-19.

This clone was recorded once. This chain joins TRBV6-6 and TRBJ2-3; TRBD2 aligns across 13 bases. Per germline, CDR1 MNHNY and CDR2 SVGAGI (reference sequence). The CDR3 runs to 16 residues. V gave up 6 bases and J gave up 4 bases; unmatched junction bases: 7. The CDR3 DNA follows: TGTGCCAGCAGCCAGGGGACTAGCGGGGTTGCAGATACGCAGTATTTT. Translating gives CASSQGTSGVADTQYF.

The gene calls are TRBV6-5 and TRBJ2-1; 7 bases are a match to TRBD1. This CDR3 comprises 15 residues. Germline V gene lookup returns CDR1 MNHEY and CDR2 SVGAGI. Trimming took 7 bases from V and 5 from J; bases not matched to a gene: 11. The CDR3 DNA is TGTGCCAGCACCTCCGAGGGACAGAAGAACAATGAGCAGTTCTTC. It codes for CASTSEGQKNNEQFF.

J is TRBJ2-7 and V is TRBV18, with a weak D call TRBD2 (6 bases). V lost 2 bases and J 7 bases, leaving 9 bases between the germline ends. Germline loops: CDR1 KGHSH, CDR2 LQKENI. The CDR3 covers 12 residues. DNA for the CDR3: TGTGCCAGCTCACCAGGGGGGAGTGAGCAGTACTTC. Residues: CASSPGGSEQYF.

This chain uses TRBV19 with TRBJ2-1; 11 bases are a match to TRBD2. J gave up 0 bases and V 9 bases, and 4 bases lay outside the gene matches. Germline values: CDR1 LNHDA, CDR2 SQIVND (reference sequence). This CDR3 is 15 amino acids long. The DNA of the CDR3 is TGTGCCAGCCGACTAGCGGGAAGCTCCTACAATGAGCAGTTCTTC. Translated: CASRLAGSSYNEQFF.

CDR3 amino acids: CASGLATGATGYTF. DNA for the CDR3: TGTGCTAGTGGTTTGGCGACAGGGGCGACTGGCTACACCTTC. The chain employs TRBV12-5 and TRBJ1-2; 8 nucleotides line up with TRBD1. Germline assignment: CDR1 LGHNT and CDR2 FRNRAP. This CDR3 has 14 amino acids. With 1 base clipped from V and 7 bases from J, the junction kept 5 bases outside the gene matches. Using reference TRBV12-5 and TRBJ1-2 for the parts outside the CDR3, the full variable domain is DARVTQTPRHKVTEMGQEVTMRCQPILGHNTVFWYRQTMMQGLELLAYFRNRAPLDDSGMPKDRFSAEMPDATLATLKIQPSEPRDSAVYFCASGLATGATGYTFGSGTRLTVV.

This clone appeared once. The chain couples TRBV2 to TRBJ1-5; TRBD1 aligns across 9 bases. The CDR3 has 15 amino acids. CDR1 and CDR2 from the germline V gene are SNHLY and FYNNEI. V gave up 5 bases and J gave up 2 bases; unmatched junction bases: 4. CDR3 bases: TGTGCCAGCAGTCTGGACAGGGGACGCAATCAGCCCCAGCATTTT. Translating gives CASSLDRGRNQPQHF.

The J gene is TRBJ2-1, the V gene TRBV11-2; D perhaps matches TRBD1 (6 bases). The CDR3 consists of 12 residues. CDR1 and CDR2 from the germline V gene are SGHAT and FQNNGV. V was shortened by 2 bases and J by 13 bases, with 12 bases between the two germline ends. CDR3 protein: CASSLLTGGQFF. The DNA of the CDR3 is TGTGCCAGCAGCTTACTGACAGGTGGCCAGTTCTTC.

This chain joins TRBV7-9 and TRBJ2-1; TRBD2 agrees at 13 bases. The germline CDR1 and CDR2 sequences are SEHNR and FQNEAQ (reference sequence). There are 17 residues in the CDR3. V shed 5 bases, J shed 6 bases, and the junction held 10 bases outside the gene matches. The CDR3 spells CASSLTSGGALANEQFF. In DNA, the CDR3 is TGTGCCAGCAGCCTCACTAGCGGGGGGGCCTTGGCCAATGAGCAGTTCTTC. The full variable domain, rest sourced from reference TRBV7-9 and TRBJ2-1, is DTGVSQNPRHKITKRGQNVTFRCDPISEHNRLYWYRQTLGQGPEFLTYFQNEAQLEKSRLLSDRFSAERPKGSFSTLEIQRTEQGDSAMYLCASSLTSGGALANEQFFGPGTRLTVL.

The chain couples TRBV20-1 to TRBJ2-3; D uncertain. Germline V CDR1 and CDR2: DFQATT, SNEGSKA (reference sequence). Trimming took off 3 bases at V and 2 bases at J, with 15 bases between the two ends. The CDR3 loop spans 15 amino acids. The chain's CDR3 is CSASFRRRDTDTQYF. The CDR3 DNA is TGCAGTGCTAGTTTTCGGCGGCGAGACACAGATACGCAGTATTTT.

This clone appeared once. V is TRBV19 and J is TRBJ2-3; D is unresolved. CDR3 length: 11 residues. Trimming pared 8 bases from V and 4 bases from J, leaving 7 bases between. From germline, CDR1 is LNHDA and CDR2 SQIVND (reference sequence). The CDR3 bases are TGTGCCAGTCAGTTCGCAGATACGCAGTATTTT. Translation: CASQFADTQYF.

The chain couples TRBV28 to TRBJ2-7, with 9 bases matching TRBD1. This CDR3 is 12 amino acids long. V gave up 7 bases and J gave up 3 bases; unmatched junction bases: 1. Per the germline V gene, CDR1 is MDHEN and CDR2 is SYDVKM. CDR3 DNA: TGTGCCAGCAAGGGACAGGGCTACGAGCAGTACTTC. The encoded protein is CASKGQGYEQYF.